Listed below are T cell receptor beta chains from one sample, sequenced in a study of T cells in Graves' hyperthyroidism and ophthalmopathy. TCRdb fed the multiplex PCR reads into MiXCR, producing one record per CDR3 protein. The top ten clones hold roughly 60% of a sample with about 260,000 distinct CDR3 sequences, 22% of them seen once. Sequenced material: blood. These receptors came from a man aged 25 to 40 with Graves' ophthalmopathy. Both conserved end residues are part of each CDR3. Fields, in order: D gene, V gene, clone size, J gene, CDR3 protein, CDR3 DNA. A D gene is named only where the DNA matches it firmly. Clone sizes are given selectively: once, few, many, or a class where the clone is expanded.

D gene: NA
V gene: TRBV19
clone size: few
J gene: TRBJ2-3
CDR3 protein: CASSRGGRTDTQYF
CDR3 DNA: TGTGCCAGTAGCAGGGGCGGGAGAACAGATACGCAGTATTTT

D gene: NA
V gene: TRBV10-3
clone size: few
J gene: TRBJ2-5
CDR3 protein: CAISDPPSRETQYF
CDR3 DNA: TGTGCCATCAGTGATCCCCCCTCGAGGGAGACCCAGTACTTC

D gene: TRBD2
V gene: TRBV9
clone size: few
J gene: TRBJ2-2
CDR3 protein: CASSVRSGSGSINTGELFF
CDR3 DNA: TGTGCCAGCAGCGTACGCTCGGGGAGCGGGAGTATCAACACCGGGGAGCTGTTTTTT

D gene: NA
V gene: TRBV20-1
clone size: many
J gene: TRBJ1-5
CDR3 protein: CSASTGWSNQPQHF
CDR3 DNA: TGCAGTGCTAGCACAGGATGGAGCAATCAGCCCCAGCATTTT

D gene: TRBD2
V gene: TRBV28
clone size: few
J gene: TRBJ2-5
CDR3 protein: CASSPGTSGRRAKETQYF
CDR3 DNA: TGTGCCAGTAGCCCAGGGACTAGCGGGAGAAGGGCCAAAGAGACCCAGTACTTC

D gene: NA
V gene: TRBV30
clone size: NA
J gene: TRBJ2-6
CDR3 protein: CAWRPGPASGANVLTF
CDR3 DNA: TGTGCCTGGAGACCAGGACCTGCCTCTGGGGCCAACGTCCTGACTTTC

D gene: NA
V gene: TRBV6-1
clone size: few
J gene: TRBJ2-7
CDR3 protein: CASSGPGRFYEQYF
CDR3 DNA: TGTGCCAGCAGTGGGCCGGGACGGTTCTACGAGCAGTACTTC

D gene: TRBD1
V gene: TRBV11-2
clone size: NA
J gene: TRBJ1-1
CDR3 protein: CASSVQGLGTEAFF
CDR3 DNA: TGTGCCAGCAGCGTACAGGGGTTAGGCACTGAAGCTTTCTTT

D gene: TRBD2
V gene: TRBV29-1
clone size: NA
J gene: TRBJ2-3
CDR3 protein: CSVVSGMADTQYF
CDR3 DNA: TGCAGCGTTGTCAGCGGGATGGCAGATACGCAGTATTTT

D gene: NA
V gene: TRBV12-3/TRBV12-4
clone size: NA
J gene: TRBJ1-6
CDR3 protein: CASSLTATLKASPLHF
CDR3 DNA: TGTGCCAGCAGTTTAACGGCGACCCTAAAAGCTTCACCCCTCCACTTT

D gene: TRBD1
V gene: TRBV28
clone size: NA
J gene: TRBJ1-4
CDR3 protein: CASRRTGVEKLFF
CDR3 DNA: TGTGCCAGCAGGAGGACAGGGGTGGAAAAACTGTTTTTT

D gene: TRBD2
V gene: TRBV5-1
clone size: NA
J gene: TRBJ2-1
CDR3 protein: CASSKGLAGGNEQFF
CDR3 DNA: TGCGCCAGCAGCAAGGGACTAGCGGGAGGCAATGAGCAGTTCTTC

D gene: TRBD2
V gene: TRBV20-1
clone size: NA
J gene: TRBJ2-7
CDR3 protein: CSLAGTSVHEQYF
CDR3 DNA: TGCAGTCTCGCCGGGACTAGTGTTCACGAGCAGTACTTC

D gene: NA
V gene: TRBV5-1
clone size: NA
J gene: TRBJ2-1
CDR3 protein: CASSLATDNEQFF
CDR3 DNA: TGCGCCAGCAGCTTGGCGACGGACAATGAGCAGTTCTTC

D gene: NA
V gene: TRBV5-1
clone size: many
J gene: TRBJ1-1
CDR3 protein: CASSAREVTGNTEAFF
CDR3 DNA: TGCGCCAGCAGCGCCCGCGAGGTGACGGGTAACACTGAAGCTTTCTTT

D gene: NA
V gene: TRBV7-9
clone size: NA
J gene: TRBJ2-2
CDR3 protein: CASSSKDGSLVGELFF
CDR3 DNA: TGTGCCAGCAGCTCCAAGGACGGCTCCCTCGTCGGGGAGCTGTTTTTT

D gene: TRBD2
V gene: TRBV24-1
clone size: few
J gene: TRBJ2-1
CDR3 protein: CATSDFGGRAGEQFF
CDR3 DNA: TGTGCCACCAGTGATTTCGGCGGGAGGGCCGGTGAGCAGTTCTTC

D gene: NA
V gene: TRBV6-1
clone size: NA
J gene: TRBJ1-6
CDR3 protein: CATKSGNSPLHF
CDR3 DNA: TGTGCCACCAAGAGTGGGAATTCACCCCTCCACTTT

D gene: NA
V gene: TRBV3-1
clone size: few
J gene: TRBJ1-1
CDR3 protein: CASSPLHLNTEAFF
CDR3 DNA: TGTGCCAGCAGTCCTCTCCATTTGAACACTGAAGCTTTCTTT

D gene: TRBD2
V gene: TRBV2
clone size: NA
J gene: TRBJ2-7
CDR3 protein: CASRLRLAGAYEQYF
CDR3 DNA: TGTGCCAGCAGATTGAGACTAGCGGGAGCCTACGAGCAGTACTTC

D gene: TRBD2
V gene: TRBV9
clone size: NA
J gene: TRBJ2-1
CDR3 protein: CASSQGLAGLQFF
CDR3 DNA: TGTGCCAGCAGCCAGGGACTAGCGGGGTTGCAGTTCTTC

D gene: NA
V gene: TRBV5-1
clone size: many
J gene: TRBJ2-3
CDR3 protein: CASSLSTGGDTQYF
CDR3 DNA: TGCGCCAGCAGCCTGAGTACTGGGGGTGATACGCAGTATTTT